This paragraph covers one TCR beta chain sequence. The data stem from a study of cytomegalovirus exposure and HLA in healthy donors. In the study overall: The study's early data release held roughly 91 million unique TCRs from HLA-typed donors.

The PCR employed 60 Vbeta primers together with 13 Jbeta primers. Assay used: immunoSEQ multiplex PCR; TCRdb lists only in-frame clones, some missing. The table lists about 120,000 clones, over 70% of them singletons. CDR1 is MNHEY and CDR2 is SVGAGI in the germline V gene. The V gene end was trimmed by 6 bases and the J gene end by 7 bases; junction bases not matched to a gene: 6. The CDR3 loop spans 14 amino acids. This receptor was identified in a woman aged 18 to 35 in good health and CMV-seronegative. Sequenced sample: PBMCs. The V and J genes are TRBV6-5 and TRBJ1-4, with 9 bases aligning to TRBD1. CDR3 DNA sequence: TGTGCCAGCAGGGCCGGGACAGGGAGTGAAAAACTGTTTTTT. It translates to CASRAGTGSEKLFF.